The next 11 T cell receptor beta chains were all read from a single sample in a study of blood T cell repertoires in COVID-19 (dated by TCRdb to between 2020 and 2021). The library was produced with the immunoSEQ multiplex PCR assay. TCRdb's version of the immuneACCESS table is confined to in-frame rearrangements and falls short of the full clone set. An unresolved V gene accounts for under half of the shortfall where checked; the remainder is of unknown origin. The sample contains fewer than 650,000 clones, 85% to 90% of them found a single time. Less than 9.5% of the sample is in the top ten clones. Specimen: peripheral blood. The source of these receptors is a woman aged 50 to 60 with COVID-19, enrolled during active disease.

DNA for the CDR3: TGTGCCACCAGTGGAGCAGGGGAAAGGACTGAAGCTTTCTTT. Its translation: CATSGAGERTEAFF. The chain employs TRBV24-1 and TRBJ1-1; maybe TRBD1 (6 bases). The CDR3 consists of 14 residues. Trimming removed 5 bases at V and 5 bases at J, with 14 bases between. Germline V CDR1 and CDR2: KGHDR, SFDVKD.

The chain carries TRBV24-1 and TRBJ2-2, with 9 bases matching TRBD2. CDR1 KGHDR and CDR2 SFDVKD come from the germline V gene. The ends lost 9 bases at V and 4 bases at J; junction bases unmatched: 2. This CDR3 contains 13 residues. The CDR3, as DNA: TGTGCCACCGGGACTAGCCCCACCGGGGAGCTGTTTTTT. Its translation: CATGTSPTGELFF.

The rearrangement joins TRBV24-1 to TRBJ1-2, with D hard to call. The V gene's germline CDR1 is KGHDR and CDR2 SFDVKD. This CDR3 is built from 14 residues. V was shortened by 5 bases and J by 1 base, with 10 bases between the two germline ends. CDR3 loop: CATSGPGHNYGYTF. The CDR3 coding sequence is TGTGCCACCAGTGGTCCAGGTCATAACTATGGCTACACCTTC.

The chain links TRBV5-8 to TRBJ2-7; possible D gene TRBD1, 5 bases. This CDR3 region has 15 residues. V gave up 2 bases and J gave up 1 base, with 13 bases separating them. CDR1 and CDR2 (germline): SGHTS, YDEGEE. CDR3 sequence (DNA): TGTGCCAGCAGCTTCGACAGCTTCGAATCCTACGAGCAGTACTTC. It codes for CASSFDSFESYEQYF.

The chain has TRBV11-3 and TRBJ2-1; tentatively, D is TRBD2 (6 bases). Trimming shortened V by 5 bases and J by 1 base, and 12 bases separated the two germline ends. There are 15 residues in the CDR3. CDR1 and CDR2 from the germline V gene are SGHNT and YENEEA. The CDR3 loop reads CASSRGGGSYNEQFF. The CDR3 nucleotides are TGTGCCAGCAGCCGGGGTGGGGGGTCCTACAATGAGCAGTTCTTC.

This clone was detected only a few times. The genes are TRBV4-2 and TRBJ1-5, with 7 positions matching TRBD1. The CDR3 spans 16 residues. The germline gives CDR1 LGHNA, CDR2 YNFKEQ. With 4 bases clipped from V and 4 bases from J, the junction kept 10 bases outside the gene matches. In DNA, the CDR3 is TGTGCCAGCAGCCCCAGACAGGGAATACGGAATCAGCCCCAGCATTTT. It specifies CASSPRQGIRNQPQHF.

V usage is TRBV10-1 and J usage is TRBJ2-3; D possibly corresponds to TRBD1 (6 bases). In germline, CDR1 is WNHNN, CDR2 SYGVQD (reference sequence). The V gene lost 5 bases and the J gene lost 0 bases, with 18 bases spanning the gap. The CDR3 runs to 17 residues. CDR3 amino acids: CASSLNRAIWSTDTQYF. The DNA of the CDR3 is TGCGCCAGCAGTTTAAACAGGGCCATATGGAGCACAGATACGCAGTATTTT.

The chain joins TRBV7-2 to TRBJ2-3; the D is unclear. The CDR3 extends over 15 amino acids. V lost 6 bases and J lost 2, with 15 bases in between. Looked up from germline, CDR1 is SGHTA and CDR2 is FQGNSA. The CDR3 reads CASSSISTTTDTQYF. The CDR3 DNA follows: TGTGCCAGCAGTTCTATCAGTACTACCACAGATACGCAGTATTTT.

The V call is TRBV30, the J call TRBJ1-4; D is ambiguous. V lost 7 bases and J lost 5, with 11 bases in between. The CDR3 runs 12 residues. Germline V gives CDR1 GTSNPN, CDR2 SVGIG (reference sequence). CDR3 bases: TGTGCCTCCCGGAGGGAAAATGAAAAACTGTTTTTT. Translation gives CASRRENEKLFF. The full variable domain, completed using reference TRBV30 and TRBJ1-4, is SQTIHQWPATLVQPVGSPLSLECTVEGTSNPNLYWYRQAAGRGLQLLFYSVGIGQISSEVPQNLSASRPQDRQFILSSKKLLLSDSGFYLCASRRENEKLFFGSGTQLSVL.

Points on this clone: This sample includes further DNA sequences coding for the same CDR3. The V and J genes are TRBV30 and TRBJ1-2; D is possibly TRBD1 (5 bases). This CDR3 has 11 amino acids. V was pared by 2 bases and J by 8 bases, with 9 bases between. Germline-derived CDR1 and CDR2 are GTSNPN and SVGIG (reference sequence). The CDR3 loop is CAWSQGGGYTF. In nucleotides, the CDR3 is TGTGCCTGGAGTCAGGGAGGCGGCTACACCTTC.

V gene TRBV4-1 combines with J gene TRBJ2-1, with 8 bases lining up with TRBD1. CDR1 and CDR2 from the germline V gene are MGHRA and YSYEKL. The CDR3 is made up of 12 amino acids. J gave up 3 bases and V 11 bases, and 3 bases lay outside the gene matches. CDR3 DNA sequence: TGCGCCGCCGGGACAGGCTACAATGAGCAGTTCTTC. This encodes CAAGTGYNEQFF.